These 18 T cell receptor beta chains were sequenced from one sample in a study of blood T cell repertoires in COVID-19. Libraries were prepared by immunoSEQ multiplex PCR; TCRdb keeps only in-frame clonotypes and omits some of them. The repertoire holds under 200,000 clones, with around 87% as singletons. Sequencing was carried out using peripheral blood. These receptors all come from a man in his forties or fifties with active or convalescent COVID-19.

The chain has TRBV7-9 and TRBJ1-1, with D possibly being TRBD1 (5 bases). The ends were cut back, 5 bases at V and 4 bases at J, with 11 bases in the middle. Germline values: CDR1 SEHNR, CDR2 FQNEAQ (reference sequence). CDR3 length equals 13 residues. CDR3 amino acids: CASSPGGFTEAFF. The CDR3 region has the DNA TGTGCCAGCAGCCCGGGGGGGTTCACTGAAGCTTTCTTT.

This rearrangement joins TRBV6-2 or TRBV6-3 to TRBJ1-5; D gene uncertain. V was clipped by 2 bases and J by 4 bases, with 18 bases between them. There are 17 residues in the CDR3. The germline CDR1 and CDR2 sequences are MNHEY and SVGEGT. Written as DNA, the CDR3 is TGTGCCAGCAGTTACGGTTCGGAGAATTTCTGGAATCAGCCCCAGCATTTT. It specifies CASSYGSENFWNQPQHF.

The rearrangement links TRBV19 to TRBJ2-7; D is possibly TRBD2 (6 bases). Germline loops: CDR1 LNHDA, CDR2 SQIVND (reference sequence). V was trimmed by 3 bases and J by 1 base, leaving 13 bases between them. The CDR3 has 15 residues. The CDR3 DNA reads as TGTGCCAGTAGTATCAGTAGCGGCGGATCCTACGAGCAGTACTTC. Translation: CASSISSGGSYEQYF. Variable domain in full (rest from reference TRBV19 and TRBJ2-7): DGGITQSPKYLFRKEGQNVTLSCEQNLNHDAMYWYRQDPGQGLRLIYYSQIVNDFQKGDIAEGYSVSREKKESFPLTVTSAQKNPTAFYLCASSISSGGSYEQYFGPGTRLTVT.

This clone was seen a handful of times. V is TRBV7-8 and J is TRBJ2-1; 10 bases are a match to TRBD2. The CDR3 runs to 15 residues. V lost 4 bases to trimming and J lost 7 bases; unmatched junction nucleotides: 7. Germline CDR1 reads SGHVS; CDR2 reads FQNEAQ. The CDR3 sequence is CASSSSGTSVNEQFF. The DNA for the CDR3 is TGTGCCAGCAGCTCATCCGGGACTAGCGTAAATGAGCAGTTCTTC.

The chain combines TRBV12-5 with TRBJ1-4, with 10 bases matching TRBD1. The V gene's germline CDR1 is LGHNT and CDR2 FRNRAP. The CDR3 consists of 17 residues. With 6 bases clipped from V and 3 bases from J, the junction kept 10 bases outside the gene matches. The CDR3 here is CASGSGTGVMANEKLFF. The CDR3 DNA reads as TGTGCTAGTGGGTCCGGGACAGGGGTTATGGCTAATGAAAAACTGTTTTTT.

The gene calls are TRBV3-1 (or the pseudogene TRBV3-2) and TRBJ2-3, with D possibly TRBD1 on 7 matching bases. Germline lookup yields CDR1 LGHDT and CDR2 YNNKEL (reference sequence). The CDR3 is made up of 16 amino acids. Trimming stripped 1 base from V and 0 bases from J, with 11 bases between. For the CDR3, the DNA is TGTGCCAGCAGCCAAGCGGCAGGGGGGAGCACAGATACGCAGTATTTT. Translated, it gives CASSQAAGGSTDTQYF.

CDR3 loop: CASSLQAEFYNEQFF. In DNA form, the CDR3 reads TGTGCCAGCAGCTTACAGGCCGAATTCTACAATGAGCAGTTCTTC. This chain uses TRBV9 with TRBJ2-1; perhaps TRBD1 as D (5 bases). The CDR3 extends over 15 amino acids. V dropped 4 bases and J dropped 3 bases, with 14 bases sitting between them. Germline CDR1 is SGDLS and CDR2 is YYNGEE.

This clone appeared a few times. The gene calls are TRBV20-1 and TRBJ2-2; no firm D call. The CDR3 is made up of 14 amino acids. V lost 3 bases and J lost 0, with 8 bases in between. CDR1 and CDR2 from the germline V gene are DFQATT and SNEGSKA (reference sequence). CDR3 amino acids: CSASRSANTGELFF. The CDR3 region has the DNA TGCAGTGCTAGTCGAAGCGCGAACACCGGGGAGCTGTTTTTT.

The genes are TRBV2 and TRBJ1-1; maybe TRBD1 (6 bases). The CDR3 runs to 13 residues. Trimming cost V 0 bases and J 11 bases, with 13 bases left between them. CDR1 and CDR2 from the germline V gene are SNHLY and FYNNEI. CDR3 sequence: CASSEAGVTGAFF. The DNA for the CDR3 is TGTGCCAGCAGTGAAGCGGGGGTAACAGGGGCTTTCTTT.

This sequence joins TRBV13 and TRBJ1-1; no clear D gene. V was cut by 0 bases and J by 1 base, with 6 bases left in between. The length of the CDR3 is 14 residues. Per the germline V gene, CDR1 is PRHDT and CDR2 is FYEKMQ (reference sequence). In nucleotides, the CDR3 is TGTGCCAGCAGCTTAGGGTTGCGGAACACTGAAGCTTTCTTT. It specifies CASSLGLRNTEAFF.

This chain joins TRBV4-3 and TRBJ1-6; D is unresolved. V lost 0 bases, J lost 7 bases, and 4 bases lay in between. CDR1 is LGHNA, CDR2 YSLEER, per germline. This CDR3 spans 13 amino acids. The CDR3 spells CASSQETNSPLHF. The DNA of the CDR3 is TGCGCCAGCAGCCAAGAGACAAATTCACCCCTCCACTTT.

The gene calls are TRBV7-9 and TRBJ1-1, with D possibly matching TRBD1 (5 bases). This CDR3 has 14 residues. The germline CDR1 and CDR2 sequences are SEHNR and FQNEAQ (reference sequence). V lost 5 bases and J 1 base, leaving 11 bases between the germline ends. The CDR3 spells CASSLQGANTEAFF. CDR3 DNA sequence: TGTGCCAGCAGCCTGCAGGGTGCGAACACTGAAGCTTTCTTT.

The chain is built from TRBV2 and TRBJ2-1; D perhaps matches TRBD1 (6 bases). This CDR3 region has 11 residues. Germline lookup yields CDR1 SNHLY and CDR2 FYNNEI. V was shortened by 5 bases and J by 10 bases, with 9 bases between the two germline ends. CDR3 residues: CASSHRAEQFF. CDR3 DNA: TGTGCCAGCAGTCACAGGGCCGAGCAGTTCTTC. The full variable domain, completed using reference TRBV2 and TRBJ2-1, is EPEVTQTPSHQVTQMGQEVILRCVPISNHLYFYWYRQILGQKVEFLVSFYNNEISEKSEIFDDQFSVERPDGSNFTLKIRSTKLEDSAMYFCASSHRAEQFFGPGTRLTVL.

The chain couples TRBV11-3 to TRBJ2-1, with a possible D match to TRBD2 (5 bases). CDR1 SGHNT and CDR2 YENEEA come from the germline V gene. The CDR3 is made up of 14 amino acids. V was shortened by 4 bases and J by 9 bases, with 16 bases between the two germline ends. DNA of the CDR3: TGTGCCAGCAGCTCCCGGTCCGGCCGGGGTGAGCAGTTCTTC. Its protein product is CASSSRSGRGEQFF.

The CDR3 loop is CANPPRFGSGGLSDGQYF. Written as DNA, the CDR3 is TGTGCCAATCCCCCAAGGTTCGGATCAGGGGGTCTATCGGACGGGCAGTACTTC. V usage is TRBV27 and J usage is TRBJ2-7; 7 bases are a match to TRBD1. Germline lookup yields CDR1 MNHEY and CDR2 SMNVEV (reference sequence). The CDR3 extends over 18 amino acids. Trimming removed 10 bases from V and 9 bases from J; junction bases left unmatched: 30.

There are a few counts of this clone. The chain carries TRBV29-1 and TRBJ2-1, with D unresolved. The CDR3 loop spans 11 amino acids. The V gene's germline CDR1 is SQVTM and CDR2 ANQGSEA. Trimming removed 4 bases from V and 7 bases from J, with 8 bases in between. The CDR3 loop is CSVGLQNEQFF. DNA of the CDR3: TGCAGCGTTGGACTCCAGAATGAGCAGTTCTTC.

The chain couples TRBV10-2 to TRBJ2-2; TRBD2 agrees at 9 bases. With V trimmed by 2 bases and J by 4 bases, 8 bases remained unmatched. CDR1 is WSHSY and CDR2 is SAAADI in the germline V gene. The CDR3 is made up of 17 amino acids. The CDR3 is CASSERIAGAATGELFF. In nucleotides, the CDR3 is TGCGCCAGCAGTGAGAGGATAGCGGGGGCCGCCACCGGGGAGCTGTTTTTT.

The CDR3 DNA is TGCGCCAGCCCGACTCGTTCCACGATTGGAGCTTTCTTT. As protein: CASPTRSTIGAFF. The V and J genes are TRBV23-1 and TRBJ1-1; D is unresolved. TRBV23-1 counts as an open reading frame of uncertain function. Trimming shortened V by 8 bases and J by 10 bases, and 20 bases separated the two germline ends. The CDR3 runs 13 residues.